Each of the 2 T cell receptor beta chains below was sequenced from the same sample in a study of graft-versus-host responses after intestinal transplantation. This table comes from immunoSEQ multiplex PCR, and its TCRdb copy is limited to in-frame clones, with some not included. Of approximately 63,000 clones in the sample, about nine tenths are singletons; the top ten hold about 1.7%. Graft tissue processing released intraepithelial and lamina propria lymphocytes. Sequenced material: ileum tissue, taken 357 days after transplant. Receptors originate from a human patient who received an intestinal transplant, so some T cells may come from the graft donor.

For the CDR3, the DNA is TGCGCCAGCAGCCAAGTAGGCAGGGACTATGGCTACACCTTC. Residues: CASSQVGRDYGYTF. The chain uses TRBV4-1 and TRBJ1-2, with TRBD1 as a possible D gene (5 bases). This CDR3 is built from 14 residues. Germline loops: CDR1 MGHRA, CDR2 YSYEKL. The V gene lost 1 base and the J gene lost 3 bases, with 9 bases spanning the gap.

This clone is a singleton in its sample. The chain couples TRBV9 to TRBJ2-5, with D perhaps TRBD2 (6 bases). Trimming removed 4 bases from V and 5 bases from J, with 15 bases in between. Germline lookup yields CDR1 SGDLS and CDR2 YYNGEE. The length of the CDR3 is 14 residues. CDR3 sequence: CASSPEGGRETQYF. As DNA, the CDR3 is TGTGCCAGCAGCCCTGAAGGAGGGCGGGAGACCCAGTACTTC.